These 27 T cell receptor beta chains originate from one sample sequenced in a study of brain T cells in children with intractable seizures. Using immunoSEQ multiplex PCR, the repertoire was profiled, and TCRdb retains in-frame clones only, with some absent. The data contain tens of thousands of clones, approximately 94% of them singletons. The material was peripheral blood, obtained at surgery. These receptors all come from a boy in the first two years of life with tuberous sclerosis and intractable seizures.

This clone was seen just once. One junction end does not reproduce the germline sequence, and a read error may be involved. The chain is built from TRBV7-7 and TRBJ2-5; D is undetermined. Germline CDR1 reads SSHAT; CDR2 reads FNYEAQ (reference sequence). The CDR3 runs to 13 residues. CDR3 loop: CASSMTLGETQYF. The CDR3 region has the DNA TGTGCTAGCAGCATGACACTGGGGGAGACCCAGTACTTC.

This clone was counted a single time. The chain uses TRBV5-6 and TRBJ1-3, with 12 bases matching TRBD1. Germline CDR1 is SGHDT and CDR2 is YYEEEE. V lost 1 base, J lost 4 bases, and 6 bases stayed unmatched. CDR3 length: 17 amino acids. The CDR3 DNA reads as TGTGCCAGCAGCTTGCACCGGGACAGGGGGCTAGGAAACACCATATATTTT. Translated: CASSLHRDRGLGNTIYF.

The J gene is TRBJ2-3, the V gene TRBV5-1; the match to TRBD2 covers 8 bases. CDR3 size: 16 residues. V shed 0 bases and J 4 bases; nucleotides not matched to a gene: 7. CDR1 is SGHRS and CDR2 is YFSETQ in the germline V gene. CDR3 sequence reads: CASSLVGRGQADTQYF. For the CDR3, the DNA is TGCGCCAGCAGCTTGGTCGGGAGGGGACAAGCAGATACGCAGTATTTT.

V is TRBV19 and J is TRBJ1-1; TRBD1 matches at 8 bases. V shed 1 base and J 7 bases; nucleotides not matched to a gene: 5. This CDR3 is 14 amino acids long. CDR1 LNHDA and CDR2 SQIVND come from the germline V gene (reference sequence). This CDR3 reads CASSIGQGAGEAFF. Written as DNA, the CDR3 is TGTGCCAGTAGTATAGGGCAGGGGGCCGGTGAAGCTTTCTTT.

The J gene is TRBJ2-7, the V gene TRBV18; D is uncertain. The V gene's germline CDR1 is KGHSH and CDR2 LQKENI. The V and J ends lost 1 base and 4 bases respectively, with 23 bases between them. The CDR3 is 18 residues long. The DNA of the CDR3 is TGTGCCAGCTCACCACTCGCGGACCTACCCGCAGAAAAGTACGAGCAGTACTTC. Translated: CASSPLADLPAEKYEQYF.

The table lists this clone with a count of one. V gene TRBV6-4 combines with J gene TRBJ2-1; 12 bases agree with TRBD2. The V and J ends lost 4 bases and 7 bases, in that order; junction bases with no gene match: 2. Germline-derived CDR1 and CDR2 are MRHNA and SNTAGT. The CDR3 length is 14 residues. Written as DNA, the CDR3 is TGTGCCAGCAGTGCCGGGACTAGCGGGAATGAGCAGTTCTTC. Translated, it gives CASSAGTSGNEQFF.

This chain links TRBV5-8 with TRBJ1-1, with D uncertain. The CDR3 spans 12 residues. Deletions cut 2 bases from V and 5 bases from J, with 7 bases between. From germline, CDR1 is SGHTS and CDR2 YDEGEE. The chain's CDR3 is CASSLGRTEAFF. The CDR3 DNA reads TGTGCCAGCAGCTTAGGTAGGACTGAAGCTTTCTTT. The full variable domain, with the rest looked up from reference TRBV5-8 and TRBJ1-1, is EAGVTQSPTHLIKTRGQQATLRCSPISGHTSVYWYQQALGLGLQFLLWYDEGEERNRGNFPPRFSGRQFPNYSSELNVNALELEDSALYLCASSLGRTEAFFGQGTRLTVV.

This clone was picked up one time. The CDR3 is CASSWGTTSTDTQYF. As DNA, the CDR3 is TGTGCCAGCAGCTGGGGGACCACTAGCACAGATACGCAGTATTTT. This chain uses TRBV7-3 with TRBJ2-3; D might be TRBD1 or TRBD2, each matching 5 bases. The CDR3 length is 15 residues. The ends were cut back, 4 bases at V and 0 bases at J, with 11 bases in the middle. From germline, CDR1 is SGHTA and CDR2 FQGTGA.

A remark on this clone: A junction end diverges from the germline sequence, so it may reflect a read error. The rearrangement links TRBV7-7 to TRBJ2-6, with D possibly matching TRBD2 (6 bases). The CDR3 covers 16 residues. The germline gives CDR1 SSHAT, CDR2 FNYEAQ (reference sequence). The CDR3 DNA reads as TGTGCTAGCAGCTTAGCGGAGGGAGCTGGGGCCAACGTCCTGACTTTC. This codes for CASSLAEGAGANVLTF.

The rearrangement uses TRBV6-1 and TRBJ1-2; TRBD1 matches 7 bases. The CDR3 loop spans 17 amino acids. The germline CDR1 and CDR2 sequences are MNHNS and SASEGT. The junction had 17 bases not matched to a gene; V was cut back by 6 bases and J by 4 bases. The CDR3 nucleotides read TGTGCCAGCAGAGAACCCCTCGGAGGGGGCACTTTCTATGGCTACACCTTC. This gives the protein CASREPLGGGTFYGYTF.

This sequence joins TRBV2 and TRBJ2-5; TRBD1 is a possible D gene (6 bases). The CDR3 is 14 residues long. With 11 bases removed from V and 5 bases from J, the gap between germline ends came to 21 bases. CDR1 is SNHLY, CDR2 FYNNEI, per germline. The CDR3: CARAGAVPGETQYF. The CDR3 nucleotides read TGTGCCCGGGCAGGGGCTGTCCCAGGGGAGACCCAGTACTTC.

The chain joins TRBV19 to TRBJ1-3; the match to TRBD1 covers 7 bases. The CDR3 is 17 residues long. The V segment lost 2 bases and the J segment 0 bases; nucleotides outside the gene matches: 7. CDR1 is LNHDA and CDR2 is SQIVND in the germline V gene (reference sequence). CDR3 amino acids: CASSIQGQSTSGNTIYF. DNA for the CDR3: TGTGCCAGTAGTATACAGGGACAGTCGACCTCTGGAAACACCATATATTTT.

The V call is TRBV5-1, the J call TRBJ2-5; D uncertain. Deletions cut 0 bases from V and 3 bases from J, with 3 bases between. The germline CDR1 and CDR2 sequences are SGHRS and YFSETQ. This CDR3 contains 12 residues. The CDR3 here is CASSLAKETQYF. DNA of the CDR3: TGCGCCAGCAGCTTGGCTAAAGAGACCCAGTACTTC.

The V gene is TRBV21-1, the J gene TRBJ1-2; TRBD1 is the table's D call and was not checked against the DNA. TRBV21-1 represents a pseudogene. This CDR3 contains 18 residues. CDR3 region: CASSKVRDRGRSNYGYTF. The CDR3 DNA is TGTGCCAGCAGCAAAGTTCGGGACAGGGGAAGGAGTAACTATGGCTACACCTTC.

This chain joins TRBV27 and TRBJ1-6, with TRBD1 identical over 7 bases. The V and J ends lost 5 bases and 7 bases, in that order; junction bases with no gene match: 8. Looked up from germline, CDR1 is MNHEY and CDR2 is SMNVEV (reference sequence). This CDR3 is 15 amino acids long. The CDR3 DNA is TGTGCCAGCAGTCTCTACAGGGGACTAAATTCACCCCTCCACTTT. The encoded protein is CASSLYRGLNSPLHF.

The CDR3 DNA reads TGTGCCAGCGTCCCCGGGGGCGGGAGCTCCTACAATGAGCAGTTCTTC. It is translated as CASVPGGGSSYNEQFF. This chain connects TRBV11-3 to TRBJ2-1; maybe TRBD2 (7 bases). V lost 8 bases and J 0 bases, leaving 17 bases between the germline ends. The CDR3 totals 16 residues. Germline values: CDR1 SGHNT, CDR2 YENEEA.

The chain carries TRBV6-6 and TRBJ2-1; possibly TRBD1 for D (6 bases). This CDR3 spans 13 amino acids. Trimming left V 5 bases short and J 5 bases short, with 10 bases between. CDR1 MNHNY and CDR2 SVGAGI come from the germline V gene (reference sequence). In DNA, the CDR3 is TGTGCCAGCAGTCCACAGGGTCACAATGAGCAGTTCTTC. This gives the protein CASSPQGHNEQFF.

The CDR3, as DNA: TGTGCCAGCAGTGAAGTTAGACCGTACCAAGAGACCCAGTACTTC. It yields the protein CASSEVRPYQETQYF. The chain carries TRBV6-1 and TRBJ2-5; no definite D call. CDR3 length: 15 amino acids. CDR1 is MNHNS and CDR2 is SASEGT in the germline V gene. V lost 1 base, J lost 0 bases, and 9 bases lay in between.

J is TRBJ2-3 and V is TRBV11-2; 8 bases line up with TRBD2. The CDR3 spans 17 residues. J was trimmed by 2 bases and V by 2 bases; bases with no gene match: 9. CDR1 and CDR2 from the germline V gene are SGHAT and FQNNGV. The CDR3 reads CASSLRFASGSTDTQYF. The DNA for the CDR3 is TGTGCCAGCAGCTTAAGGTTCGCTAGCGGGTCCACAGATACGCAGTATTTT. Filled out from reference TRBV11-2 and TRBJ2-3, the complete variable domain reads EAGVAQSPRYKIIEKRQSVAFWCNPISGHATLYWYQQILGQGPKLLIQFQNNGVVDDSQLPKDRFSAERLKGVDSTLKIQPAKLEDSAVYLCASSLRFASGSTDTQYFGPGTRLTVL.

This sequence joins TRBV7-9 and TRBJ1-1, with TRBD1 matching 8 bases. The V gene's germline CDR1 is SEHNR and CDR2 FQNEAQ (reference sequence). The CDR3 covers 14 residues. V was pared by 5 bases and J by 3 bases, with 5 bases of the junction left unmatched. This chain's CDR3 is CASSGDRQDTEAFF. CDR3 coding DNA: TGTGCCAGCAGCGGGGACAGGCAGGACACTGAAGCTTTCTTT.

The chain links TRBV9 to TRBJ1-6; 9 bases are shared with TRBD1. Trimming at V came to 4 bases and at J to 6 bases, leaving 2 bases not matched to a gene. Germline V gene data show CDR1 as SGDLS and CDR2 as YYNGEE. CDR3 length equals 14 residues. CDR3: CASSLTGGNSPLHF. The CDR3 region has the DNA TGTGCCAGCAGCCTGACAGGGGGTAATTCACCCCTCCACTTT.

CDR3 amino acids: CAIWDNGEKLFF. The CDR3 coding sequence is TGTGCCATCTGGGACAACGGGGAAAAACTGTTTTTT. The chain joins TRBV2 to TRBJ1-4, with D possibly being TRBD1 (6 bases). The CDR3 runs to 12 residues. From germline, CDR1 is SNHLY and CDR2 FYNNEI. V was trimmed by 10 bases and J by 8 bases, leaving 14 bases between them.

The chain is built from TRBV6-4 and TRBJ2-1; 7 bases map to TRBD1. V lost 6 bases and J lost 2; bases outside the gene matches: 10. Germline CDR1 reads MRHNA; CDR2 reads SNTAGT. This CDR3 is 16 amino acids long. CDR3 residues: CASSEQGRTPYNEQFF. CDR3 sequence (DNA): TGTGCCAGCAGCGAACAGGGGCGAACCCCCTACAATGAGCAGTTCTTC.

V usage is TRBV5-4 and J usage is TRBJ1-2; D possibly corresponds to TRBD1 (6 bases). Germline lookup yields CDR1 SGHNT and CDR2 YYREEE (reference sequence). V was trimmed by 0 bases and J by 3 bases, leaving 9 bases between them. The CDR3 has 14 amino acids. The CDR3 is CASSLAPGDYGYTF. CDR3 DNA: TGTGCCAGCAGCTTGGCCCCAGGGGACTATGGCTACACCTTC.

The J gene is TRBJ1-2, the V gene TRBV7-2; 8 nucleotides align to TRBD1. This CDR3 comprises 15 residues. The trim removed 5 bases at V and 5 bases at J, leaving 10 bases unmatched. CDR1 and CDR2 from the germline V gene are SGHTA and FQGNSA. CDR3 residues: CASSPTTGEWYGYTF. The CDR3 bases are TGTGCCAGCAGCCCAACGACAGGGGAGTGGTATGGCTACACCTTC.

This chain links TRBV6-1 with TRBJ2-7; D possibly corresponds to TRBD2 (5 bases). Germline V lookup: CDR1 MNHNS, CDR2 SASEGT. Trimming cost V 5 bases and J 4 bases, with 21 bases left between them. The CDR3 is 16 residues long. The CDR3 loop reads CASSQDGREAPYEQYF. Here the CDR3 DNA reads TGTGCCAGCAGTCAAGACGGACGGGAAGCCCCTTACGAGCAGTACTTC.

The gene calls are TRBV6-5 and TRBJ1-4; D remains unclear. Trimming took 7 bases from V and 7 from J, leaving 13 bases between them. The CDR3 has 13 amino acids. CDR1 MNHEY and CDR2 SVGAGI come from the germline V gene. The CDR3 reads CASTTGSAEKLFF. The CDR3 region has the DNA TGTGCCAGCACCACGGGATCGGCTGAAAAACTGTTTTTT.